The 23 T cell receptor beta chains below all came from one sample that was sequenced in a study of blood T cell repertoires in COVID-19. Clones were read by immunoSEQ multiplex PCR, and TCRdb kept only the in-frame ones, dropping some. Of 150,000 to 200,000 clones in the sample, around 85% were seen once. The sequenced sample consisted of peripheral blood. These receptors were collected from a man aged 60 to 69 with acute or convalescent COVID-19.

The genes are TRBV4-1 and TRBJ2-5; D remains unclear. Trimming pared 4 bases from V and 5 bases from J, leaving 11 bases between. The CDR3 totals 13 residues. The germline V gene has CDR1 MGHRA and CDR2 YSYEKL. In nucleotides, the CDR3 is TGCGCCAGCAGCCCAAAGACTGGGGAGACCCAGTACTTC. Protein product: CASSPKTGETQYF.

J is TRBJ2-2 and V is TRBV9, with a possible D match to TRBD1 (6 bases). The CDR3 covers 15 residues. The V end was cut by 3 bases, the J end by 3 bases, with 12 bases between. CDR1 is SGDLS and CDR2 is YYNGEE in the germline V gene. The CDR3 DNA follows: TGTGCCAGCAGCGGAGGACAGCCCTACACCGGGGAGCTGTTTTTT. As protein: CASSGGQPYTGELFF.

The chain carries TRBV28 and TRBJ1-4; 11 bases align to TRBD1. The length of the CDR3 is 15 residues. CDR1 is MDHEN, CDR2 SYDVKM, per germline. With V trimmed by 5 bases and J by 4 bases, 3 bases remained unmatched. The CDR3 DNA reads as TGTGCCAGCAGTCCCGGGACAGGGGGTAATGAAAAACTGTTTTTT. Amino acids: CASSPGTGGNEKLFF.

This clone was seen a single time. This rearrangement joins TRBV18 to TRBJ2-1, with 7 bases identical to TRBD2. Losses at the gene ends were 4 bases for V and 4 bases for J; bases not matched to a gene: 10. Germline CDR1 reads KGHSH; CDR2 reads LQKENI. The length of the CDR3 is 16 residues. The DNA for the CDR3 is TGTGCCAGCTCACTAAAGGTGGCTAGCGGTTACAATGAGCAGTTCTTC. It specifies CASSLKVASGYNEQFF.

This clone was detected once. The V call is TRBV10-3, the J call TRBJ2-7, with D possibly TRBD1 on 6 matching bases. CDR1 is ENHRY and CDR2 is SYGVKD in the germline V gene. The CDR3 loop spans 13 amino acids. V was shortened by 6 bases and J by 2 bases, with 11 bases between the two germline ends. CDR3 in DNA: TGTGCCATCAGCCGGGACATAACCTACGAGCAGTACTTC. Amino acid sequence: CAISRDITYEQYF.

This sequence joins TRBV19 and TRBJ1-2; 7 nucleotides line up with TRBD1. The trim removed 0 bases at V and 5 bases at J, leaving 6 bases unmatched. The germline CDR1 and CDR2 sequences are LNHDA and SQIVND (reference sequence). This CDR3 is 15 amino acids long. Written as DNA, the CDR3 is TGTGCCAGTAGTATAGATCGCGGCAGGGGGTATGGCTACACCTTC. It codes for CASSIDRGRGYGYTF.

A single count supports this clone. The chain carries TRBV5-1 and TRBJ2-2; 11 nucleotides agree with TRBD2. Trimming cost V 5 bases and J 7 bases; bases outside gene matches: 7. CDR1 and CDR2 from the germline V gene are SGHRS and YFSETQ. The CDR3 is 15 amino acids. The CDR3 DNA is TGCGCCAGCAGATCTAGCGGGAGGCCCGACGGGGAGCTGTTTTTT. Protein sequence: CASRSSGRPDGELFF.

V and J are TRBV5-1 and TRBJ2-5; D possibly corresponds to TRBD1 (7 bases). The CDR3 contains 15 residues. In germline, CDR1 is SGHRS, CDR2 YFSETQ. V lost 8 bases and J 2 bases, leaving 19 bases between the germline ends. The CDR3: CASIPGGTDQETQYF. The CDR3, as DNA: TGCGCCAGTATCCCGGGCGGGACAGATCAAGAGACCCAGTACTTC.

J is TRBJ1-5 and V is TRBV28, with D unresolved. V lost 3 bases to trimming and J lost 7 bases, with 7 bases between them. The CDR3 spans 12 residues. CDR1 and CDR2 from the germline V gene are MDHEN and SYDVKM. The CDR3 coding sequence is TGTGCCAGCAGTTTGAACATCCAGCCCCAGCATTTT. This translates into CASSLNIQPQHF. Based on the CDR3 plus reference TRBV28 and TRBJ1-5, the full variable domain is DVKVTQSSRYLVKRTGEKVFLECVQDMDHENMFWYRQDPGLGLRLIYFSYDVKMKEKGDIPEGYSVSREKKERFSLILESASTNQTSMYLCASSLNIQPQHFGDGTRLSIL.

This clone is a singleton in its sample. The chain carries TRBV5-6 and TRBJ2-6, with D hard to call. The CDR3 is 14 residues long. Trimming took 4 bases from V and 7 from J, leaving 12 bases between them. The germline V gene encodes CDR1 SGHDT and CDR2 YYEEEE. CDR3 residues: CASSLDLAANVLTF. CDR3 sequence (DNA): TGTGCCAGCAGCCTGGACCTGGCAGCCAACGTCCTGACTTTC.

The chain couples TRBV6-2 or TRBV6-3 to TRBJ2-2; 8 positions agree with TRBD1. V was pared by 5 bases and J by 7 bases, with 9 bases of the junction left unmatched. This CDR3 has 15 amino acids. CDR1 MNHEY and CDR2 SVGEGT come from the germline V gene. The CDR3 DNA sequence: TGTGCCAGCAGTAACCCAGGGGGCGTTGACGGGGAGCTGTTTTTT. It encodes CASSNPGGVDGELFF.

This clone was seen only once. The chain carries TRBV5-1 and TRBJ2-1; 7 positions match TRBD1. This CDR3 has 15 amino acids. Trimming took 4 bases from V and 4 from J; bases not matched to a gene: 8. Germline CDR1 SGHRS, CDR2 YFSETQ. The CDR3 nucleotides are TGCGCCAGCAGCCTAGGGACAGACCGATACAATGAGCAGTTCTTC. Protein: CASSLGTDRYNEQFF.

The J gene is TRBJ1-1, the V gene TRBV27, with a possible D match to TRBD1 (5 bases). This CDR3 has 16 residues. Trimming stripped 3 bases from V and 1 base from J, with 15 bases between. The germline V gene has CDR1 MNHEY and CDR2 SMNVEV (reference sequence). The CDR3 region is CASSFWTGGRNTEAFF. The CDR3 nucleotides read TGTGCCAGCAGTTTCTGGACGGGGGGAAGGAACACTGAAGCTTTCTTT.

V gene TRBV29-1 combines with J gene TRBJ1-4; 7 nucleotides line up with TRBD1. Per the germline V gene, CDR1 is SQVTM and CDR2 is ANQGSEA. The trim removed 7 bases at V and 7 bases at J, leaving 6 bases unmatched. The CDR3 contains 12 residues. CDR3 coding DNA: TGCAGCGGTACCCACAGGGGTGAAAAACTGTTTTTT. The encoded protein is CSGTHRGEKLFF.

The genes are TRBV28 and TRBJ1-4; D may be TRBD1 (6 bases). Germline lookup yields CDR1 MDHEN and CDR2 SYDVKM. V dropped 6 bases and J dropped 3 bases, with 14 bases sitting between them. CDR3 length: 15 amino acids. CDR3 DNA: TGTGCCAGCAGACCGCAGGGGCAAGCTAATGAAAAACTGTTTTTT. Its protein product is CASRPQGQANEKLFF.

The chain links TRBV12-3 or TRBV12-4 to TRBJ2-7, with D possibly being TRBD1 (5 bases). The CDR3 length is 13 residues. V shed 8 bases and J shed 6 bases, with 17 bases lying between them. The CDR3 nucleotides are TGTGCCAGCGGAAAAGGGGCGTTGAGCGAGCAGTACTTC. Protein product: CASGKGALSEQYF.

CDR3 nucleotides: TGTGCCAGCAGCCCCTTGAGCGGGACCTACGAGCAGTACTTC. It specifies CASSPLSGTYEQYF. The chain combines TRBV7-2 with TRBJ2-7; 7 nucleotides line up with TRBD2. CDR3 length: 14 residues. V shed 5 bases, J shed 2 bases, and the junction held 6 bases outside the gene matches. Germline values: CDR1 SGHTA, CDR2 FQGNSA.

V and J are TRBV2 and TRBJ1-1, with D possibly TRBD1 on 6 matching bases. V shed 4 bases and J shed 6 bases, with 18 bases lying between them. In germline, CDR1 is SNHLY, CDR2 FYNNEI. The CDR3 is made up of 15 amino acids. DNA of the CDR3: TGTGCCAGCAGTGGGGCCGGGACGGGGGGCGCTGAAGCTTTCTTT. It is translated as CASSGAGTGGAEAFF.

V and J are TRBV19 and TRBJ1-5, with 12 bases matching TRBD1. Germline loops: CDR1 LNHDA, CDR2 SQIVND (reference sequence). V shed 5 bases and J 2 bases; nucleotides not matched to a gene: 13. This CDR3 is 19 amino acids long. The CDR3 nucleotides are TGTGCCAGTAGTCGGGCCGGGACAGGGGGCCCGCCGGGCAATCAGCCCCAGCATTTT. Protein product: CASSRAGTGGPPGNQPQHF.

The chain uses TRBV9 and TRBJ2-7; the match to TRBD2 covers 8 bases. CDR1 and CDR2 from the germline V gene are SGDLS and YYNGEE. This CDR3 has 14 amino acids. J gave up 4 bases and V 4 bases, and 7 bases lay outside the gene matches. CDR3 sequence reads: CASSPIAGSYEQYF. CDR3 sequence (DNA): TGTGCCAGCAGCCCTATAGCGGGATCGTACGAGCAGTACTTC.

This clone occurred once. The V and J genes are TRBV7-3 and TRBJ2-1; 7 bases map to TRBD2. V lost 0 bases and J lost 4; bases outside the gene matches: 15. This CDR3 comprises 19 residues. The V gene's germline CDR1 is SGHTA and CDR2 FQGTGA. CDR3 nucleotide sequence: TGTGCCAGCAGCTTAACAGGCGGGGACTACACAGTCTATTACAATGAGCAGTTCTTC. Translation gives CASSLTGGDYTVYYNEQFF.

This chain connects TRBV15 to TRBJ2-3; 11 nucleotides match TRBD2. The CDR3 loop spans 18 amino acids. After removal of 0 bases from V and 5 bases from J, the junction contained 10 bases not matched to a gene. Germline V gene lookup returns CDR1 LNHNV and CDR2 YYDKDF (reference sequence). CDR3: CATSRDKARTSGRDTQYF. CDR3 bases: TGTGCCACCAGCAGAGATAAGGCGAGGACTAGCGGGCGAGATACGCAGTATTTT.

V is TRBV7-8 and J is TRBJ1-2, with D possibly being TRBD1 (5 bases). Germline CDR1 is SGHVS and CDR2 is FQNEAQ. Trimming left V 1 base short and J 5 bases short, with 5 bases between. The length of the CDR3 is 12 residues. Written as DNA, the CDR3 is TGTGCCAGCAGCTTAGAGGGGTATGGCTACACCTTC. It codes for CASSLEGYGYTF.